A single sample is the source of the 14 T cell receptor beta chains below, sequenced in a study of blood T cell repertoires in COVID-19. Some clones are missing from TCRdb's copy, which holds only in-frame ones; the method was immunoSEQ multiplex PCR. The sample lists roughly 73,000 clones, more than 90% occurring once. The sequencing sample was made of peripheral blood. Receptors were obtained from a man in his fifties with acute or convalescent COVID-19.

V usage is TRBV5-5 and J usage is TRBJ1-1; TRBD1 agrees at 8 bases. V shed 4 bases, J shed 4 bases, and the junction held 6 bases outside the gene matches. The CDR3 contains 14 residues. Germline V CDR1 and CDR2: SGHKS, YYEKEE (reference sequence). The CDR3 reads CASSGQGDGTEAFF. The CDR3 DNA follows: TGTGCCAGCAGCGGACAGGGCGATGGCACTGAAGCTTTCTTT.

The CDR3 nucleotides are TGTGCCAGCAGTCAGACTAGCTCGGAGACCCAGTACTTC. Its translation is CASSQTSSETQYF. The genes are TRBV5-4 and TRBJ2-5; 7 bases fit TRBD2. Germline-derived CDR1 and CDR2 are SGHNT and YYREEE (reference sequence). Losses at the gene ends were 5 bases for V and 5 bases for J; bases not matched to a gene: 6. This CDR3 contains 13 residues.

The V gene is TRBV7-2, the J gene TRBJ2-2; 8 positions match TRBD2. The CDR3 has 16 residues. With V trimmed by 8 bases and J by 4 bases, 12 bases remained unmatched. The germline V gene encodes CDR1 SGHTA and CDR2 FQGNSA. CDR3 DNA sequence: TGTGCCAGCCTCCCCCCCGGGGGGGGGTTCACCGGGGAGCTGTTTTTT. Its translation is CASLPPGGGFTGELFF.

V usage is TRBV3-1 (or the pseudogene TRBV3-2) and J usage is TRBJ2-2, with D possibly being TRBD2 (6 bases). Trimming removed 4 bases at V and 5 bases at J, with 14 bases between. Germline V lookup: CDR1 LGHDT, CDR2 YNNKEL (reference sequence). The CDR3 runs 15 residues. The CDR3 nucleotides are TGTGCCAGCAGCCTCAAGGGAGGTGGGACCGGGGAGCTGTTTTTT. This gives the protein CASSLKGGGTGELFF.

V gene TRBV6-2 or TRBV6-3 combines with J gene TRBJ2-2; D is possibly TRBD1 (6 bases). The ends were cut back, 4 bases at V and 4 bases at J, with 13 bases in the middle. CDR1 is MNHEY and CDR2 is SVGEGT in the germline V gene. This CDR3 comprises 15 residues. CDR3 DNA sequence: TGTGCCAGCAGTTCCCAGGGGCCCCTCACCGGGGAGCTGTTTTTT. This translates into CASSSQGPLTGELFF.

The chain uses TRBV5-5 and TRBJ2-3; no clear D gene. Trimming cost V 3 bases and J 3 bases, with 5 bases left between them. Germline CDR1 is SGHKS and CDR2 is YYEKEE (reference sequence). The CDR3 is 12 residues long. The CDR3 spells CASSSHTDTQYF. The CDR3 DNA sequence: TGTGCCAGCAGCTCACATACAGATACGCAGTATTTT.

The chain carries TRBV12-3 or TRBV12-4 and TRBJ1-2, with D maybe TRBD1 (6 bases). Trimming left V 8 bases short and J 0 bases short, with 10 bases between. The CDR3 totals 13 residues. CDR3 DNA: TGTGCCAGCGGGGGCTCGACTAACTATGGCTACACCTTC. Translation: CASGGSTNYGYTF.

V and J are TRBV2 and TRBJ1-6; tentative D call: TRBD1 (5 bases). Deletions cut 3 bases from V and 3 bases from J, with 12 bases between. Germline assignment: CDR1 SNHLY and CDR2 FYNNEI. The CDR3 spans 16 residues. The CDR3 loop is CASSESGGIYNSPLHF. The CDR3 coding sequence is TGTGCCAGCAGTGAGTCGGGGGGGATCTATAATTCACCCCTCCACTTT.

The chain combines TRBV9 with TRBJ2-7; tentative D call: TRBD1 (5 bases). Germline CDR1 and CDR2: SGDLS and YYNGEE. This CDR3 is built from 12 residues. Trimming stripped 4 bases from V and 3 bases from J, with 8 bases between. As DNA, the CDR3 is TGTGCCAGCAGCCCCGGACACTACGAGCAGTACTTC. As protein: CASSPGHYEQYF.

J is TRBJ2-3 and V is TRBV6-5; perhaps TRBD2 as D (6 bases). V was shortened by 4 bases and J by 5 bases, with 19 bases between the two germline ends. The CDR3 covers 16 residues. Germline assignment: CDR1 MNHEY and CDR2 SVGAGI. DNA for the CDR3: TGTGCCAGCAGTTTGGCAATTAGGGAGGTAGGAGATACGCAGTATTTT. Its protein product is CASSLAIREVGDTQYF.

The rearrangement joins TRBV19 to TRBJ2-4; D perhaps matches TRBD2 (7 bases). With 5 bases removed from V and 1 base from J, the gap between germline ends came to 15 bases. Germline assignment: CDR1 LNHDA and CDR2 SQIVND (reference sequence). This CDR3 is 16 amino acids long. DNA of the CDR3: TGTGCCAGTAGTCTTACAGGGAGGGAGGCCAAAAACATTCAGTACTTC. Its protein is CASSLTGREAKNIQYF.

The V gene is TRBV19, the J gene TRBJ2-2, with a weak D call TRBD2 (5 bases). The CDR3 covers 13 residues. The ends were cut back, 6 bases at V and 7 bases at J, with 12 bases in the middle. Germline V gene data show CDR1 as LNHDA and CDR2 as SQIVND (reference sequence). CDR3 sequence reads: CASRRELGGELFF. The CDR3 DNA reads TGTGCCAGTAGGAGGGAGTTGGGCGGGGAGCTGTTTTTT.

This clone was counted once. The junction and the germline gene differ at one end; a read error may be behind it. The gene calls are TRBV7-7 and TRBJ1-1; 7 nucleotides align to TRBD1. The CDR3 has 15 amino acids. Germline V gene lookup returns CDR1 SSHAT and CDR2 FNYEAQ (reference sequence). The chain's CDR3 is CASSSIGRGQLEAFF. The DNA for the CDR3 is TGTGCTAGCAGCTCCATTGGAAGGGGGCAGCTTGAAGCTTTCTTT.

The rearrangement links TRBV7-2 to TRBJ1-4, with D unclear. The length of the CDR3 is 13 residues. Trimming pared 2 bases from V and 9 bases from J, leaving 10 bases between. Germline V CDR1 and CDR2: SGHTA, FQGNSA. The CDR3 nucleotides are TGTGCCAGCAGCTTACAGGAAAGGCAAAAACTGTTTTTT. This codes for CASSLQERQKLFF.